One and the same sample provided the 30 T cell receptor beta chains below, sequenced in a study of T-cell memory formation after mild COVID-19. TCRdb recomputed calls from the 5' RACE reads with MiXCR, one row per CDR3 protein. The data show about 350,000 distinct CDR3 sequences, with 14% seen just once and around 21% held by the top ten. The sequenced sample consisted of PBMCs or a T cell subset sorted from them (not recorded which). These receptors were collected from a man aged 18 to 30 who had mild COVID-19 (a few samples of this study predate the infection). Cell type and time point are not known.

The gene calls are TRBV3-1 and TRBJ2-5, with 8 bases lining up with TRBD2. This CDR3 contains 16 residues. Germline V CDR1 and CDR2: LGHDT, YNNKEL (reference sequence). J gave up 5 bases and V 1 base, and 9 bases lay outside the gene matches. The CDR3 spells CASSQALAGLRETQYF. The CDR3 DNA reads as TGTGCCAGCAGCCAAGCGCTAGCGGGCCTTCGGGAGACCCAGTACTTC.

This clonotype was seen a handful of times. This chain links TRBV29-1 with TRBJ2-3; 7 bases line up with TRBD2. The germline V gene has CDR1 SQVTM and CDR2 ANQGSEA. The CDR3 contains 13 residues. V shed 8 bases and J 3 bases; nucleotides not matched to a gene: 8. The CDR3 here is CSSRGVGTDTQYF. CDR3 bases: TGCAGCTCCCGGGGGGTCGGGACAGATACGCAGTATTTT.

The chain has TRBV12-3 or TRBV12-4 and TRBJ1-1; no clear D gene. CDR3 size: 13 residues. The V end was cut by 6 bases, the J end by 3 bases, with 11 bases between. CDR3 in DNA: TGTGCCAGCAGCCCCCAAAGAGACACTGAAGCTTTCTTT. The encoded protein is CASSPQRDTEAFF.

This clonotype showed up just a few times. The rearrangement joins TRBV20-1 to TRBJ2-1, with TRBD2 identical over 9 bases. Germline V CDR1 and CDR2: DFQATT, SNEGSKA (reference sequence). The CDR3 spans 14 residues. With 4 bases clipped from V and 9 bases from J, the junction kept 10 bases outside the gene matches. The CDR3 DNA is TGCAGTGCTAATCTACTAGCGGGCACGGTTGAGCAGTTCTTC. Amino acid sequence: CSANLLAGTVEQFF.

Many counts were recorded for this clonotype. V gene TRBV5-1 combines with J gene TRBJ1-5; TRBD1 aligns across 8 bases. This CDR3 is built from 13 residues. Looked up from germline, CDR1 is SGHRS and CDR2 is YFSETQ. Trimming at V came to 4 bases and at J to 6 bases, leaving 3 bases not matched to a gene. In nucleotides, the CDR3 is TGCGCCAGCAGCATGGACAGGGCTCAGCCCCAGCATTTT. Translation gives CASSMDRAQPQHF.

This chain's CDR3 is CASSFRPGPDTQYF. CDR3 sequence (DNA): TGTGCCAGCAGTTTTCGTCCAGGACCAGATACGCAGTATTTT. The chain recombines TRBV12-3 or TRBV12-4 with TRBJ2-3; D unclear. The CDR3 loop spans 14 amino acids. Trimming left V 3 bases short and J 4 bases short, with 11 bases between.

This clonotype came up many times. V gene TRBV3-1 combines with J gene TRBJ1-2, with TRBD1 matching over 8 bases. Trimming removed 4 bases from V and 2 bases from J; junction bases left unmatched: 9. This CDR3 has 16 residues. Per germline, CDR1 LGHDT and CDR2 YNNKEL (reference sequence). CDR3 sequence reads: CASSRYDRGQNYGYTF. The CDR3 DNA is TGTGCCAGCAGCCGTTACGACAGGGGACAAAACTATGGCTACACCTTC.

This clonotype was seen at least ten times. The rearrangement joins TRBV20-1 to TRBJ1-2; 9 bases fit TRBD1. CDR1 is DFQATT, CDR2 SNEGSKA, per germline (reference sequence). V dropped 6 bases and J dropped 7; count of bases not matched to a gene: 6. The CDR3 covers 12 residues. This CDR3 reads CSATQGARGYTF. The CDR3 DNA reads TGCAGTGCCACACAGGGGGCGCGTGGCTACACCTTC.

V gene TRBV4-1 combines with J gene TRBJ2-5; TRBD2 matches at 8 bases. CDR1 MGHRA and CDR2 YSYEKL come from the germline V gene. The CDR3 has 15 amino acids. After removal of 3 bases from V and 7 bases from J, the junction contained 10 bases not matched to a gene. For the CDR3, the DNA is TGCGCCAGCAGCCAGCCCTATCGGGGGGGCAGGACCCAGTACTTC. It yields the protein CASSQPYRGGRTQYF.

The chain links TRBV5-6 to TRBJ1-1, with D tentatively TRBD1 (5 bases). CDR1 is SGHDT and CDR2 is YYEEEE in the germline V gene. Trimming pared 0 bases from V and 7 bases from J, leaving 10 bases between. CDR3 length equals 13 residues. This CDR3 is CASSLDRGSEAFF. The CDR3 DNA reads TGTGCCAGCAGCTTGGATCGGGGGAGTGAAGCTTTCTTT.

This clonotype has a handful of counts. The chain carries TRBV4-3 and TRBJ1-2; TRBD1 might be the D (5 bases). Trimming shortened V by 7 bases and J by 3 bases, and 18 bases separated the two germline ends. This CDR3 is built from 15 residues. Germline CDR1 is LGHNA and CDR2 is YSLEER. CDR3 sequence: CASTPGASPHYGYTF. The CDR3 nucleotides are TGCGCCAGCACCCCCGGGGCTTCCCCCCACTATGGCTACACCTTC.

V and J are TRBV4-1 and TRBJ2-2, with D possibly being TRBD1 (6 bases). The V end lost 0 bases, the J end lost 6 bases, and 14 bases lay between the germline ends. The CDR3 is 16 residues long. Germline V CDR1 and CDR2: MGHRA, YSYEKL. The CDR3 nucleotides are TGCGCCAGCAGCCAAGAACACAGGGCCCTGGCCGGGGAGCTGTTTTTT. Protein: CASSQEHRALAGELFF.

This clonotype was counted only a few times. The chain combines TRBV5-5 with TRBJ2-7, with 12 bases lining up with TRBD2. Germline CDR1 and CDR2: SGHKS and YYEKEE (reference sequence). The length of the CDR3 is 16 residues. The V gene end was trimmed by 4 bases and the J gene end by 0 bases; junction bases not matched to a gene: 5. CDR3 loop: CASSPRLAGASYEQYF. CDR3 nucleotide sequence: TGTGCCAGCAGCCCGAGACTAGCGGGGGCCTCCTACGAGCAGTACTTC.

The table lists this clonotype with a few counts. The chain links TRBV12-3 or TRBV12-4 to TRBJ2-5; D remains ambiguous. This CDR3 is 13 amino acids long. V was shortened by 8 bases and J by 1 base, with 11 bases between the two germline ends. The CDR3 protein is CASLRNPQETQYF. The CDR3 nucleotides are TGTGCCAGCCTCAGGAACCCCCAAGAGACCCAGTACTTC.

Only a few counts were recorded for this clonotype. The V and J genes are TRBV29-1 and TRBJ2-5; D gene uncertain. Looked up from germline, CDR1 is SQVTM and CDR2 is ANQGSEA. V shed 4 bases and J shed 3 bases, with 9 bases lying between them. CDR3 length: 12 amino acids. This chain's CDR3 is CSVGYTEETQYF. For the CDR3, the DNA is TGCAGCGTTGGTTACACAGAAGAGACCCAGTACTTC.

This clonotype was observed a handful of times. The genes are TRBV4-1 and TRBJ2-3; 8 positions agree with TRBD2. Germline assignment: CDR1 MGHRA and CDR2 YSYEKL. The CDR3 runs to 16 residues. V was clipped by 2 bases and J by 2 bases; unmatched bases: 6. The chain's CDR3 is CASSQQTGGYTDTQYF. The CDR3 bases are TGCGCCAGCAGCCAACAGACGGGGGGGTACACAGATACGCAGTATTTT.

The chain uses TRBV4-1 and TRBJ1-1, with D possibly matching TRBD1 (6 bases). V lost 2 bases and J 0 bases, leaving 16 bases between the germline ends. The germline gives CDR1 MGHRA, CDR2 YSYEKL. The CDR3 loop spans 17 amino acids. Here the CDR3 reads CASSQRPRDTLNTEAFF. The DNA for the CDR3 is TGCGCCAGCAGCCAAAGACCTCGGGACACTTTGAACACTGAAGCTTTCTTT.

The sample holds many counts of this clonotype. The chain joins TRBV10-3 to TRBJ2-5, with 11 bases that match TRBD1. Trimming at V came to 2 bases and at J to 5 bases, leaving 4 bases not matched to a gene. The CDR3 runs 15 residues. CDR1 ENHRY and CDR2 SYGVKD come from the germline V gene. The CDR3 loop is CAISEGTGGLETQYF. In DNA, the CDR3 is TGTGCCATCAGTGAGGGGACAGGGGGATTGGAGACCCAGTACTTC.

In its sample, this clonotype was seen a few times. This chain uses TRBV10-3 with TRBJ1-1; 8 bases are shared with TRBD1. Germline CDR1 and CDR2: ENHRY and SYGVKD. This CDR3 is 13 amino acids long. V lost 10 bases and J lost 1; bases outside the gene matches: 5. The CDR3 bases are TGTGCCACCGGACAGGGCGGGAACACTGAAGCTTTCTTT. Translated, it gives CATGQGGNTEAFF.

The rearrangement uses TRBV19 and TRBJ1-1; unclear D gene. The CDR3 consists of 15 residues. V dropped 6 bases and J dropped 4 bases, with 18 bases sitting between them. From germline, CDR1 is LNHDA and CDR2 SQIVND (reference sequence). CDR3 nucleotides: TGTGCCAGTAGCTGGACCGCTATTTTGAGCACTGAAGCTTTCTTT. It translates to CASSWTAILSTEAFF.

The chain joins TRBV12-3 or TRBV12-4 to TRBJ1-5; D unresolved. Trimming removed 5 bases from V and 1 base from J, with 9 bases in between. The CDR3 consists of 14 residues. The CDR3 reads CASSQDGSNQPQHF. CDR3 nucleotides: TGTGCCAGCAGTCAAGACGGGAGCAATCAGCCCCAGCATTTT.

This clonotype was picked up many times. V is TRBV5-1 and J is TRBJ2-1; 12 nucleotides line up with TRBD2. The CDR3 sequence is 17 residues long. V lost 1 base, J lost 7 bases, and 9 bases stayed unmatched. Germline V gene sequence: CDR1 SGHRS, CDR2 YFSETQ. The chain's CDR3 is CASSLLPLAGGQNEQFF. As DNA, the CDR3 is TGCGCCAGCAGCTTGCTCCCTCTAGCGGGGGGGCAGAATGAGCAGTTCTTC.

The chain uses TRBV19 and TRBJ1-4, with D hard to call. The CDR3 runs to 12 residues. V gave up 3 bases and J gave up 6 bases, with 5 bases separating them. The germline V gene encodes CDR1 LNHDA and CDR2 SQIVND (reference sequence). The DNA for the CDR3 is TGTGCCAGTAGTATTTCGGATGAAAAACTGTTTTTT. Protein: CASSISDEKLFF.

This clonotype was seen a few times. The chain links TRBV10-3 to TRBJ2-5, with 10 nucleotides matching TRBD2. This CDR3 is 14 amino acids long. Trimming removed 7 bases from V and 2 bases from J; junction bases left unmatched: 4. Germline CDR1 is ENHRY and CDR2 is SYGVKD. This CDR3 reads CAINQRGGQETQYF. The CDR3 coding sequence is TGTGCCATCAACCAGCGGGGGGGACAAGAGACCCAGTACTTC.

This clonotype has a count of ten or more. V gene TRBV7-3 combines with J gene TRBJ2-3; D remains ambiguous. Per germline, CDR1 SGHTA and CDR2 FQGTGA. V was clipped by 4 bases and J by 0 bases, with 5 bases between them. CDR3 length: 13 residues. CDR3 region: CASSSSSTDTQYF. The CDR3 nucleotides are TGTGCCAGCAGCTCATCTAGCACAGATACGCAGTATTTT. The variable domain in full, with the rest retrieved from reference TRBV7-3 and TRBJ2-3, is GAGVSQTPSNKVTEKGKYVELRCDPISGHTALYWYRQSLGQGPEFLIYFQGTGAADDSGLPNDRFFAVRPEGSVSTLKIQRTERGDSAVYLCASSSSSTDTQYFGPGTRLTVL.

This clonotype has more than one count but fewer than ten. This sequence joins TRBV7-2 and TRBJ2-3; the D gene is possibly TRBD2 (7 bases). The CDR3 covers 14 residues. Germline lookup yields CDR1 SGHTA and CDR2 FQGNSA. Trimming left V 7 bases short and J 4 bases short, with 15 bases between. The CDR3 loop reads CASTRGGAADTQYF. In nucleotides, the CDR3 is TGTGCCAGCACCAGAGGGGGGGCCGCAGATACGCAGTATTTT.

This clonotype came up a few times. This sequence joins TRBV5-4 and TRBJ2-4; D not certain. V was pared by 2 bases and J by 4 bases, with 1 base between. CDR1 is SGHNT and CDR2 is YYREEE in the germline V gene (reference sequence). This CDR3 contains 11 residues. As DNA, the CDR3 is TGTGCCAGCAGCTTTAAAAACATTCAGTACTTC. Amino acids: CASSFKNIQYF.

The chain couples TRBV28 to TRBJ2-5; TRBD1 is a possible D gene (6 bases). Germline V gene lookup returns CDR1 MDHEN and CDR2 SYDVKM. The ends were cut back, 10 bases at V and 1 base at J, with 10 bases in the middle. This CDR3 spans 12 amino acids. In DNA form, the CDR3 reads TGTGCCACCGGACAGTTCCAAGAGACCCAGTACTTC. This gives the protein CATGQFQETQYF.

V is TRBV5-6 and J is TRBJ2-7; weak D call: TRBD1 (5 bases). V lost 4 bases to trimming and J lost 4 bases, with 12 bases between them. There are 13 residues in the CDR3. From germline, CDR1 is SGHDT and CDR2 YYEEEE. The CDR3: CASSPLQGYEQYV. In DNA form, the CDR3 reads TGTGCCAGCAGCCCGTTGCAGGGTTACGAGCAGTACGTC.

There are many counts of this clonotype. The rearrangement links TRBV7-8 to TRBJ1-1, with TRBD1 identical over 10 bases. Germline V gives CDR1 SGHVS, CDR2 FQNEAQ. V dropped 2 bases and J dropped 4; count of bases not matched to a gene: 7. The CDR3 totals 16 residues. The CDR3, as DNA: TGTGCCAGCAGCTTAAAGAGGGACAGGGGACGCACTGAAGCTTTCTTT. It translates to CASSLKRDRGRTEAFF.